The clone carrying this TCR beta chain has only one observation. Germline CDR1 and CDR2: SGHVS and FQNEAQ. Trimming pared 2 bases from V and 5 bases from J, leaving 18 bases between. This CDR3 is built from 16 residues. The data were taken from a study of shared clonotypes between healthy human individuals. The test was conducted at deep level. The assay was immunoSEQ multiplex PCR, and TCRdb's table has in-frame clones only and misses some. Among over a million clones, roughly 95% were seen once, and the ten largest hold approximately 1.2%. V usage is TRBV7-8 and J usage is TRBJ2-5, with D possibly being TRBD2 (5 bases). The sequenced sample consisted of naive CD4+ T cells sorted from blood. Subset defined: CD45RA+ positively selected. This clonotype was obtained from a man between 25 and 39 years old in good health. The CDR3 loop is CASSLFASSTGETQYF. The CDR3 nucleotides are TGTGCCAGCAGCTTATTCGCTAGCAGTACCGGTGAGACCCAGTACTTC.